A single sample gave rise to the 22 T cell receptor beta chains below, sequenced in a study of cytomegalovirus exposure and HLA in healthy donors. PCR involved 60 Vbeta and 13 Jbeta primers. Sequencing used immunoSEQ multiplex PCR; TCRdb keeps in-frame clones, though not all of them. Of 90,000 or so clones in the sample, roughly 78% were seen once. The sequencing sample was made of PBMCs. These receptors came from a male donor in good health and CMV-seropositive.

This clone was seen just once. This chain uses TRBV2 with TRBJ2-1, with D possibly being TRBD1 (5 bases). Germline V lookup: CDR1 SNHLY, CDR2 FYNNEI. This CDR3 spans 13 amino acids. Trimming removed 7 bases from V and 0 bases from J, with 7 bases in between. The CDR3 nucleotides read TGTGCCAGCATTGACAGCTCCTACAATGAGCAGTTCTTC. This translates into CASIDSSYNEQFF.

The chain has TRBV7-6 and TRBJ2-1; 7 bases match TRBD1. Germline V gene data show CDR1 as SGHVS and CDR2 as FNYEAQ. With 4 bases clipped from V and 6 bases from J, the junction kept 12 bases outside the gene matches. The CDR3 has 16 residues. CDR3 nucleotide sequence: TGTGCCAGCAGCTCAAAGGGGACAGTTGCCCCCAATGAGCAGTTCTTC. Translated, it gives CASSSKGTVAPNEQFF. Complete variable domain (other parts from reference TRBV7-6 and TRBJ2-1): GAGVSQSPRYKVTKRGQDVALRCDPISGHVSLYWYRQALGQGPEFLTYFNYEAQQDKSGLPNDRFSAERPEGSISTLTIQRTEQRDSAMYRCASSSKGTVAPNEQFFGPGTRLTVL.

This CDR3 is CASSLPTPSSYEQYF. CDR3 bases: TGTGCCAGCAGTTTGCCGACTCCTAGCTCCTACGAGCAGTACTTC. The V and J genes are TRBV28 and TRBJ2-7, with D uncertain. CDR3 length equals 15 residues. CDR1 and CDR2 from the germline V gene are MDHEN and SYDVKM. V dropped 3 bases and J dropped 0 bases, with 12 bases sitting between them.

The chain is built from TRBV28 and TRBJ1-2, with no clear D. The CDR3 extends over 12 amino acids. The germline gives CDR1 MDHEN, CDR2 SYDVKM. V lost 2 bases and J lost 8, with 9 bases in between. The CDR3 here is CASSLGQWGYTF. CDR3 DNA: TGTGCCAGCAGTTTAGGGCAGTGGGGCTACACCTTC.

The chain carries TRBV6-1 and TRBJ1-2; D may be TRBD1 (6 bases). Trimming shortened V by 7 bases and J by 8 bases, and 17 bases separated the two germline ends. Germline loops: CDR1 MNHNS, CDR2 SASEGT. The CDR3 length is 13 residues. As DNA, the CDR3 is TGTGCCAGCAAAATAGGGGACACGGGCGGCTACACCTTC. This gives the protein CASKIGDTGGYTF.

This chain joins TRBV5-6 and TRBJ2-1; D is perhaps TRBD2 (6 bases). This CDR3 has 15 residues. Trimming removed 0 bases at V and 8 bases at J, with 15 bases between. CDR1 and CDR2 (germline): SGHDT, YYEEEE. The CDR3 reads CASSLGGISVYEQFF. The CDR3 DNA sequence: TGTGCCAGCAGCTTGGGCGGGATTTCTGTTTATGAGCAGTTCTTC.

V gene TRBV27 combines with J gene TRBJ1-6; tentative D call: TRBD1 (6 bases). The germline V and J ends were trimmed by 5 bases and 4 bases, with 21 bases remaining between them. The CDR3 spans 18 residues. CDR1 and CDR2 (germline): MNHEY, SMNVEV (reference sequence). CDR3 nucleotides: TGTGCCAGCAGTCCCAAAGCCCTCGGACAGCCTTATAATTCACCCCTCCACTTT. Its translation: CASSPKALGQPYNSPLHF.

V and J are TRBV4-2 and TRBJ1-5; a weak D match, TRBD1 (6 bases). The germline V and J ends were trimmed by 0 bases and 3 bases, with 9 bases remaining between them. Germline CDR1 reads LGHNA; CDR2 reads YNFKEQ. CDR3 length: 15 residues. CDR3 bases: TGTGCCAGCAGCCAAGAGGCAGGGGACAATCAGCCCCAGCATTTT. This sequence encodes CASSQEAGDNQPQHF.

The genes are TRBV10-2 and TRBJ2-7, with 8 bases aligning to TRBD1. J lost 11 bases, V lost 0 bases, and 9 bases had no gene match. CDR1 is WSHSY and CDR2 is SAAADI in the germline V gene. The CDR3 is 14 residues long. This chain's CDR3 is CASSESDRDLSKYF. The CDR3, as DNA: TGCGCCAGCAGTGAGTCGGACAGGGACCTTTCGAAGTACTTC.

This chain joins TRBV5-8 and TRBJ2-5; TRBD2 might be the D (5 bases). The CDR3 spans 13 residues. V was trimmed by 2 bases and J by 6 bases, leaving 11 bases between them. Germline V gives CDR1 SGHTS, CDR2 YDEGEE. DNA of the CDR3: TGTGCCAGCAGCTTCCGACTAAGAAAGACCCAGTACTTC. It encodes CASSFRLRKTQYF. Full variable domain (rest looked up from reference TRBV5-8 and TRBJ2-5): EAGVTQSPTHLIKTRGQQATLRCSPISGHTSVYWYQQALGLGLQFLLWYDEGEERNRGNFPPRFSGRQFPNYSSELNVNALELEDSALYLCASSFRLRKTQYFGPGTRLLVL.

CDR3 sequence: CASSGRRVGYNSPLHF. CDR3 nucleotide sequence: TGTGCCAGCAGTGGAAGGAGGGTAGGATATAATTCACCCCTCCACTTT. The J gene is TRBJ1-6, the V gene TRBV2; the D is unclear. V gave up 4 bases and J gave up 4 bases, with 14 bases separating them. The germline CDR1 and CDR2 sequences are SNHLY and FYNNEI. This CDR3 has 16 residues.

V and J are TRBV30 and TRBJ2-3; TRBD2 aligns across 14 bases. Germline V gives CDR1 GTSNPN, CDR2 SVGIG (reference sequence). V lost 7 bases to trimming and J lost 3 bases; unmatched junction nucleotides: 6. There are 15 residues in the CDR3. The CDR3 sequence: CAFIGLAGGTDTQYF. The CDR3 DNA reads TGTGCCTTCATCGGACTAGCGGGAGGAACAGATACGCAGTATTTT.

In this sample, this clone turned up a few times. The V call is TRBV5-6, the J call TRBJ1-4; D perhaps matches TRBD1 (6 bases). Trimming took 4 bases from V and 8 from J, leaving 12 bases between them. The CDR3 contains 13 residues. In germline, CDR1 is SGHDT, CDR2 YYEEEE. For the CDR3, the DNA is TGTGCCAGCAGCCAACAGGGTGGGGAAAAACTGTTTTTT. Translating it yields CASSQQGGEKLFF.

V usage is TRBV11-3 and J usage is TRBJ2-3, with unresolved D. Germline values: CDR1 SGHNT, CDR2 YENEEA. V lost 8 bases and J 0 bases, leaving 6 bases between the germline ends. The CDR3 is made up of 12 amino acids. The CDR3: CASSFSTDTQYF. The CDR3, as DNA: TGTGCCAGCTCGTTTAGCACAGATACGCAGTATTTT.

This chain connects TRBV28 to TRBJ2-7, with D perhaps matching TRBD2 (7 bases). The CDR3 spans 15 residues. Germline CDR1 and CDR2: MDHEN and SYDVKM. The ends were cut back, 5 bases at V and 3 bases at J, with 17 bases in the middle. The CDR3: CASSPHGGGGYEQYF. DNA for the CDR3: TGTGCCAGCAGTCCGCATGGGGGCGGGGGCTACGAGCAGTACTTC. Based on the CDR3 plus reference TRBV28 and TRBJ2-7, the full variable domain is DVKVTQSSRYLVKRTGEKVFLECVQDMDHENMFWYRQDPGLGLRLIYFSYDVKMKEKGDIPEGYSVSREKKERFSLILESASTNQTSMYLCASSPHGGGGYEQYFGPGTRLTVT.

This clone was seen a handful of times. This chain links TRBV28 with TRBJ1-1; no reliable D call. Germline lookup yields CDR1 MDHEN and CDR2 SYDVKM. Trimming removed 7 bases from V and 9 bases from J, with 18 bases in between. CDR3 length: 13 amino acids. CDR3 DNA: TGTGCCAGCACTCTCGGTCTCTCGGTGAAAGCTTTCTTT. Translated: CASTLGLSVKAFF.

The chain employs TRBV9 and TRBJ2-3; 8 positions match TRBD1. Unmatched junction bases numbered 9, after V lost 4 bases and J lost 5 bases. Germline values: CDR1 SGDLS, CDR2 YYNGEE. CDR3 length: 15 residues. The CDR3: CASSTDREWVDTQYF. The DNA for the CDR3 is TGTGCCAGCAGCACGGACAGGGAATGGGTAGATACGCAGTATTTT.

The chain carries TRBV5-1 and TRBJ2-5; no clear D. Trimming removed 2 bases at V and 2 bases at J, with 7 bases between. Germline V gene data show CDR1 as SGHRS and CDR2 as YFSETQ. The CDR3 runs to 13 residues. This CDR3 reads CASSFSVQETQYF. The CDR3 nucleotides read TGCGCCAGCAGCTTTTCGGTACAAGAGACCCAGTACTTC.

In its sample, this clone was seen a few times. Here the CDR3 reads CASSFTGSYEQYF. CDR3 DNA sequence: TGTGCCAGCAGCTTTACAGGGTCGTACGAGCAGTACTTC. The chain joins TRBV7-9 to TRBJ2-7; weak D call: TRBD1 (6 bases). This CDR3 has 13 residues. V lost 3 bases and J lost 4, with 10 bases in between. Germline V lookup: CDR1 SEHNR, CDR2 FQNEAQ (reference sequence).

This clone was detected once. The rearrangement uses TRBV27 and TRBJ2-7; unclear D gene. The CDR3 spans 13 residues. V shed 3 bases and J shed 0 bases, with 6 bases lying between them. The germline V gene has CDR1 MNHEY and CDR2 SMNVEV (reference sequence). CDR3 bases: TGTGCCAGCAGTTTGACACCCTCCTACGAGCAGTACTTC. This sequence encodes CASSLTPSYEQYF.

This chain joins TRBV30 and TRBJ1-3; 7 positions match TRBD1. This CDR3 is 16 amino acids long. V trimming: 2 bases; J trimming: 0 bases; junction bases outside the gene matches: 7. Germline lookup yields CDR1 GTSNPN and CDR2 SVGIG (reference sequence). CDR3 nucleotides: TGTGCCTGGAGTTTGGGACAGCCGAGCTCTGGAAACACCATATATTTT. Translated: CAWSLGQPSSGNTIYF.

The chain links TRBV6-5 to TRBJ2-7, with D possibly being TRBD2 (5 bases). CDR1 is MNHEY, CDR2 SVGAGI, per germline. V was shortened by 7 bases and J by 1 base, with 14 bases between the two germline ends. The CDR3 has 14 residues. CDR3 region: CASTKPGISYEQYF. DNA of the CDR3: TGTGCCAGCACGAAACCCGGGATTTCCTACGAGCAGTACTTC.